Listed here is a single TCR beta chain. The antigen remains unidentified. These data originate in a study of breast tumors, draining lymph nodes, adjacent tissues. Findings of the study overall: Tumor TCR diversity was below lymph nodes but above nontumor tissue.

CDR1 is DFQATT and CDR2 is SNEGSKA in the germline V gene (reference sequence). Trimming cost V 5 bases and J 4 bases; bases outside gene matches: 11. There are 16 residues in the CDR3. TCRdb reprocessed the multiplex PCR reads with MiXCR, giving one entry per CDR3 protein. The table has some 53,000 distinct CDR3 sequences, 42% seen once. Sequenced input: breast tumor tissue. This TCR was sampled from a female donor with breast cancer. Some clones in this sample may be carry-over from other donors' samples. The V gene is TRBV20-1, the J gene TRBJ2-1; TRBD2 aligns across 10 bases. The CDR3 sequence: CSASSASGSRYNEQFF. CDR3 nucleotide sequence: TGCAGTGCTTCCTCGGCTAGCGGGAGTCGGTACAATGAGCAGTTCTTC.